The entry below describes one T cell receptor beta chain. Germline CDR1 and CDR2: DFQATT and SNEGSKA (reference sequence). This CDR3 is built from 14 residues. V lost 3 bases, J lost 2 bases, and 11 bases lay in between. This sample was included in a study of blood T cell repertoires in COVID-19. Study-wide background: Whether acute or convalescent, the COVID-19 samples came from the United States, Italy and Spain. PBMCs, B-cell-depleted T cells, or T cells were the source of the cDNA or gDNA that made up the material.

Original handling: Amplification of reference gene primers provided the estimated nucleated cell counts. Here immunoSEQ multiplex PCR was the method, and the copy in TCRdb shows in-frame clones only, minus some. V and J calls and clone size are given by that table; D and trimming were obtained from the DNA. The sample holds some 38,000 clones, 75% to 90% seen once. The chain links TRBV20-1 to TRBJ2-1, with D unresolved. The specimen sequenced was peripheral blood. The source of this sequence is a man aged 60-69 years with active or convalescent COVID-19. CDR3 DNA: TGCAGTGCTAGTCAGACTCCTGCCTACAATGAGCAGTTCTTC. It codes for CSASQTPAYNEQFF.